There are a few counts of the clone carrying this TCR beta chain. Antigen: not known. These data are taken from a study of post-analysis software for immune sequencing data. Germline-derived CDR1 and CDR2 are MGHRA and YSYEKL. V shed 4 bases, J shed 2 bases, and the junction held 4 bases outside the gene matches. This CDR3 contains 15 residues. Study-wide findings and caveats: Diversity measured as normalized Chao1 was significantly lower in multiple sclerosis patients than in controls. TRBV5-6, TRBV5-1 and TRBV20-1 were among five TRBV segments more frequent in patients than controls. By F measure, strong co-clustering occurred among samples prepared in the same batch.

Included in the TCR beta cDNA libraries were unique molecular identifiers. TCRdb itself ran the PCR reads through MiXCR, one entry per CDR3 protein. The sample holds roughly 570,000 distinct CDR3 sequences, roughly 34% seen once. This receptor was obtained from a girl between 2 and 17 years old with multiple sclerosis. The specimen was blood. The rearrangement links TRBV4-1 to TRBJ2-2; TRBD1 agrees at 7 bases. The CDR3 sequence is CASSLTGTNTGELFF. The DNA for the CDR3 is TGCGCCAGCAGCCTGACAGGGACAAACACCGGGGAGCTGTTTTTT.